One and the same sample provided the 7 T cell receptor beta chains below, sequenced in a study of T-cell memory formation after mild COVID-19. MiXCR, run by TCRdb on the 5' RACE reads, gives a single entry per CDR3 protein. In the table there are approximately 430,000 distinct CDR3 sequences, 20% to 30% of which are singletons. Sequencing was carried out using PBMCs or a T cell subset sorted from them (not recorded which). The receptors here all came from an adult woman who had mild COVID-19 (a few samples of this study predate the infection). Cell type and time point are not known.

This clonotype has more than one count but fewer than ten. The CDR3 sequence is CSVDGQMSPDTQYF. The CDR3 DNA reads TGCAGCGTTGATGGCCAAATGAGCCCAGATACGCAGTATTTT. The rearrangement links TRBV29-1 to TRBJ2-3; D call uncertain. The CDR3 length is 14 residues. The germline V gene encodes CDR1 SQVTM and CDR2 ANQGSEA. Trimming took 3 bases from V and 4 from J, leaving 14 bases between them.

A few counts support this clonotype. The chain is built from TRBV20-1 and TRBJ2-7; possibly TRBD1 for D (5 bases). The germline V and J ends were trimmed by 1 base and 0 bases, with 13 bases remaining between them. Per the germline V gene, CDR1 is DFQATT and CDR2 is SNEGSKA (reference sequence). The CDR3 is made up of 15 amino acids. In DNA form, the CDR3 reads TGCAGTGCTAGAGTCCCCCCAGGGTACTCCTACGAGCAGTACTTC. Protein sequence: CSARVPPGYSYEQYF.

The chain links TRBV2 to TRBJ2-6; D unresolved. Germline V gene data show CDR1 as SNHLY and CDR2 as FYNNEI. This CDR3 spans 15 amino acids. Trimming removed 6 bases at V and 3 bases at J, with 12 bases between. CDR3 sequence (DNA): TGTGCCAGCAGACCTGACGGTCTTGGGGCCAACGTCCTGACTTTC. Its protein product is CASRPDGLGANVLTF. The whole variable domain, filled in from reference TRBV2 and TRBJ2-6, reads EPEVTQTPSHQVTQMGQEVILRCVPISNHLYFYWYRQILGQKVEFLVSFYNNEISEKSEIFDDQFSVERPDGSNFTLKIRSTKLEDSAMYFCASRPDGLGANVLTFGAGSRLTVL.

V is TRBV9 and J is TRBJ1-4; 7 bases map to TRBD1. V shed 0 bases, J shed 7 bases, and the junction held 6 bases outside the gene matches. The CDR3 length is 15 residues. Germline V gene lookup returns CDR1 SGDLS and CDR2 YYNGEE. As DNA, the CDR3 is TGTGCCAGCAGCGTAGGCTGGGGACAGTTTGAAAAACTGTTTTTT. Translated: CASSVGWGQFEKLFF.

This clonotype was counted between two and nine times. The V call is TRBV7-9, the J call TRBJ2-5, with D hard to call. Trimming removed 5 bases at V and 2 bases at J, with 12 bases between. The CDR3 consists of 14 residues. Germline CDR1 SEHNR, CDR2 FQNEAQ (reference sequence). CDR3 protein: CASSPPTPQETQYF. The CDR3 nucleotides read TGTGCCAGCAGCCCCCCCACCCCGCAAGAGACCCAGTACTTC.

The chain couples TRBV2 to TRBJ1-1; D unclear. CDR3 length: 14 residues. Trimming took off 2 bases at V and 5 bases at J, with 12 bases between the two ends. CDR1 is SNHLY and CDR2 is FYNNEI in the germline V gene. This chain's CDR3 is CASSEMEGSTEAFF. CDR3 sequence (DNA): TGTGCCAGCAGTGAAATGGAGGGTAGTACTGAAGCTTTCTTT.

This sequence joins TRBV5-8 and TRBJ2-3; tentative D call: TRBD2 (6 bases). Germline V lookup: CDR1 SGHTS, CDR2 YDEGEE. V lost 4 bases, J lost 2 bases, and 20 bases lay in between. This CDR3 has 17 residues. The CDR3 spells CASSPPWRDLSTDTQYF. The DNA of the CDR3 is TGTGCCAGCAGCCCCCCTTGGAGGGACCTCTCCACAGATACGCAGTATTTT.